This TCR beta chain was profiled in a study of shared clonotypes between healthy human individuals. Study in general: Three CD4 naive, three CD4 memory, two CD8 naive and one CD8 memory plate were used per donor. Study findings and constraints: A few donors held 5% to 5.5% of naive CD4 clonotypes in common.

Points on this clone: Antigen unknown.

The CDR3 extends over 13 amino acids. Germline CDR1 and CDR2: MNHEY and SVGAGI. The V segment lost 5 bases and the J segment 6 bases; nucleotides outside the gene matches: 6. TCRdb's table, derived via immunoSEQ multiplex PCR, lists solely in-frame clones and lacks some. The profile shows 2 million to 2.5 million clones, approximately 93% of them singletons. The receptor's source is a man aged 18 to 30 in good health. Some clones in this sample may be carry-over from other donors' samples. The chain has TRBV6-5 and TRBJ2-5; the match to TRBD2 covers 7 bases. The sequenced sample was naive CD4+ T cells from PBMCs. Noted subset: CD45RA+ positively selected. This CDR3 reads CASSPTSRKTQYF. The CDR3 bases are TGTGCCAGCAGTCCGACTAGCAGAAAGACCCAGTACTTC.